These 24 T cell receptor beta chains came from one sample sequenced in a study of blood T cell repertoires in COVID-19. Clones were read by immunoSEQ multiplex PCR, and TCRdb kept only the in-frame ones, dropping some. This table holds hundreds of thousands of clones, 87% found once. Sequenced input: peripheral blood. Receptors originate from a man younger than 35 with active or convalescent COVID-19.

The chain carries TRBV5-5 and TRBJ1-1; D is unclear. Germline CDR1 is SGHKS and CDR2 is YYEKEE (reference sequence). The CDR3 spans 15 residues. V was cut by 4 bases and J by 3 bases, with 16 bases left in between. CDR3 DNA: TGTGCCAGCAGCCGGACTGGAAGGCGGGACACTGAAGCTTTCTTT. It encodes CASSRTGRRDTEAFF.

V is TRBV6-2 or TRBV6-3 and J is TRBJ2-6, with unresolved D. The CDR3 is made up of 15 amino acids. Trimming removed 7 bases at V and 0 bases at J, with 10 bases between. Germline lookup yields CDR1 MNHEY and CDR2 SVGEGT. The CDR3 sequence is CASTPTISGANVLTF. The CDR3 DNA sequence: TGTGCCAGCACCCCAACAATCTCTGGGGCCAACGTCCTGACTTTC.

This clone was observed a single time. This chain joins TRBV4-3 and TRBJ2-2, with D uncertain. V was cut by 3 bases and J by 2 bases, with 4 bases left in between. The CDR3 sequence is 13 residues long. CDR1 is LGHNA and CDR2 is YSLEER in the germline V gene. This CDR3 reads CASSHSNTGELFF. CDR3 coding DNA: TGCGCCAGCAGCCATAGTAACACCGGGGAGCTGTTTTTT.

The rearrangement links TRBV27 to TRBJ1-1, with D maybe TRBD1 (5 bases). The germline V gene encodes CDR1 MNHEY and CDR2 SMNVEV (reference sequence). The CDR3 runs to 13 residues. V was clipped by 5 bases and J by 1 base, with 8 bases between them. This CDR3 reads CASSIGQNTEAFF. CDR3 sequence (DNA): TGTGCCAGCAGTATTGGACAGAACACTGAAGCTTTCTTT.

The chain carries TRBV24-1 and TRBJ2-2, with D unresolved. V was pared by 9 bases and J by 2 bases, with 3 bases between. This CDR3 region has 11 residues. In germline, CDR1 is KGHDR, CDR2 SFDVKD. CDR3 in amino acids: CATRNTGELFF. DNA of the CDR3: TGTGCCACCCGTAACACCGGGGAGCTGTTTTTT.

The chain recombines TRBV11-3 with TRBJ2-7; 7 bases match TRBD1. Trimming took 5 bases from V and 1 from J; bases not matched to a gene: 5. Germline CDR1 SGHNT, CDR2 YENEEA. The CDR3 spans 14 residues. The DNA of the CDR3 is TGTGCCAGCAGCCACCGGGACAGATCCTACGAGCAGTACTTC. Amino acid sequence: CASSHRDRSYEQYF. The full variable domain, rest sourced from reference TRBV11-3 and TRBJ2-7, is EAGVVQSPRYKIIEKKQPVAFWCNPISGHNTLYWYLQNLGQGPELLIRYENEEAVDDSQLPKDRFSAERLKGVDSTLKIQPAELGDSAVYLCASSHRDRSYEQYFGPGTRLTVT.

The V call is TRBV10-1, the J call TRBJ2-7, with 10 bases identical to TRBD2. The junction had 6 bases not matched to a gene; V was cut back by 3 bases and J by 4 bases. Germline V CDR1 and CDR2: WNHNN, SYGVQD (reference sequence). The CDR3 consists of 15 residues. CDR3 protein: CASSDGLAGAYEQYF. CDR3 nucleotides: TGCGCCAGCAGTGATGGGCTAGCGGGAGCTTACGAGCAGTACTTC.

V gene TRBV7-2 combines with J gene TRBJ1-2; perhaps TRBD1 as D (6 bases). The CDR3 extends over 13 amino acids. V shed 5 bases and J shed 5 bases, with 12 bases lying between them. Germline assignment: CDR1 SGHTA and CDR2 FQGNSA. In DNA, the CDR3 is TGTGCCAGCAGCCCTACGACAGGATATGGCTACACCTTC. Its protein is CASSPTTGYGYTF.

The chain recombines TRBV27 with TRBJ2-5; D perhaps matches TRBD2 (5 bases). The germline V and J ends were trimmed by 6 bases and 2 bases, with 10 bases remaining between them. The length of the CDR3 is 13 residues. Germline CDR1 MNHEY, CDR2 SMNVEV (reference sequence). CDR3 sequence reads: CASREDVQETQYF. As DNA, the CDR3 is TGTGCCAGCAGGGAGGACGTACAAGAGACCCAGTACTTC.

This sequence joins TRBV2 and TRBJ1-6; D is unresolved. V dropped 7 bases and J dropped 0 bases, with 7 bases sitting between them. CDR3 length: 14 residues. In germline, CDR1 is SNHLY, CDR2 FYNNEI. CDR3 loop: CASKESSYNSPLHF. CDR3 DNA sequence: TGTGCCAGCAAAGAGAGCTCCTATAATTCACCCCTCCACTTT.

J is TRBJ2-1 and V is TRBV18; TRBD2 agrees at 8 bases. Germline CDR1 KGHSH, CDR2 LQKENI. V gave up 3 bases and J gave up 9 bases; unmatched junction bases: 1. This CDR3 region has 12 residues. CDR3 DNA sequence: TGTGCCAGCTCACCCGCGGGAGGTGAGCAGTTCTTC. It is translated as CASSPAGGEQFF.

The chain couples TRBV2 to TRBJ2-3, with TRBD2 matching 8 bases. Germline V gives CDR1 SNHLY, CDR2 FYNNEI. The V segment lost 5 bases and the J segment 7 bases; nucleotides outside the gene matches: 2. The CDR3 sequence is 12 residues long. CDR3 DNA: TGTGCCAGCAGTAGCGGGGGTTATACGCAGTATTTT. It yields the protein CASSSGGYTQYF.

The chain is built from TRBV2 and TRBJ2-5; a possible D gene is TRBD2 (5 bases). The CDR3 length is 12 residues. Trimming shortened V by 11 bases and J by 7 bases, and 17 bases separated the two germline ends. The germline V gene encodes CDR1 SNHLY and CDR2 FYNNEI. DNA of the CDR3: TGTGCCGGACGCCGGACTCTTGGGACCCAGTACTTC. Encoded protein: CAGRRTLGTQYF.

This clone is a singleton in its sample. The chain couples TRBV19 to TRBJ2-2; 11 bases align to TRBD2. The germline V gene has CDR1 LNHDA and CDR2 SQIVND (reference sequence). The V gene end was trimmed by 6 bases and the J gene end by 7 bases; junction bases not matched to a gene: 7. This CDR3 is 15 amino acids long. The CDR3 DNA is TGTGCCAGTAGCCCTACTAGCGGGGGTGGCGGGGAGCTGTTTTTT. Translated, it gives CASSPTSGGGGELFF.

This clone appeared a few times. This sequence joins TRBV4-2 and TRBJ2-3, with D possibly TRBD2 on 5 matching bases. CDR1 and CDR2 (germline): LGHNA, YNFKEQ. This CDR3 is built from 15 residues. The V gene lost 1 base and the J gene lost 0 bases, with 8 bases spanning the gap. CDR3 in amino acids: CASSQGPGSTDTQYF. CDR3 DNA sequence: TGTGCCAGCAGCCAAGGTCCGGGAAGCACAGATACGCAGTATTTT.

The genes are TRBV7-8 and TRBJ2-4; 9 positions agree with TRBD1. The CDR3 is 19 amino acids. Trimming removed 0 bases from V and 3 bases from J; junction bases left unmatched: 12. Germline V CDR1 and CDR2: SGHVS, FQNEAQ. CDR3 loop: CASSLADPRDREGKNIQYF. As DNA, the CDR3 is TGTGCCAGCAGCTTAGCGGACCCCCGGGACAGGGAGGGCAAAAACATTCAGTACTTC.

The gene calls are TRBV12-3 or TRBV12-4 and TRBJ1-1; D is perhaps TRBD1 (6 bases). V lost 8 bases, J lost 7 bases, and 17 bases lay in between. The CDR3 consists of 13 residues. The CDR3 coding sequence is TGTGCCAGCGAGGGGTTCGACAGGCGTGAAGCTTTCTTT. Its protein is CASEGFDRREAFF.

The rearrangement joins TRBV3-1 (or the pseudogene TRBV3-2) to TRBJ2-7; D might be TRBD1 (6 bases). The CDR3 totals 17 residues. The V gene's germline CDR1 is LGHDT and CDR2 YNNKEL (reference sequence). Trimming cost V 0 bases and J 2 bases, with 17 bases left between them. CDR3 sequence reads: CASSQDQDSRKTYEQYF. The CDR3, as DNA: TGTGCCAGCAGCCAAGATCAGGACAGCCGAAAGACCTACGAGCAGTACTTC.

In DNA, the CDR3 is TGTGCCAGCAGTTACTCTGGGGGAGGGTCCTACGAGCAGTACTTC. This encodes CASSYSGGGSYEQYF. This rearrangement joins TRBV6-5 to TRBJ2-7, with 7 bases identical to TRBD2. CDR3 length: 15 residues. J was trimmed by 1 base and V by 0 bases; bases with no gene match: 3. Germline lookup yields CDR1 MNHEY and CDR2 SVGAGI.

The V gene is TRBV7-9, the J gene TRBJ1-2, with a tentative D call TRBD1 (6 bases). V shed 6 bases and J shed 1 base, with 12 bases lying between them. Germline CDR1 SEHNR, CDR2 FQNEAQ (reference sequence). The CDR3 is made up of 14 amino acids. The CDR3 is CASRPGHYNYGYTF. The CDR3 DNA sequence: TGTGCCAGCAGACCGGGACACTATAACTATGGCTACACCTTC.

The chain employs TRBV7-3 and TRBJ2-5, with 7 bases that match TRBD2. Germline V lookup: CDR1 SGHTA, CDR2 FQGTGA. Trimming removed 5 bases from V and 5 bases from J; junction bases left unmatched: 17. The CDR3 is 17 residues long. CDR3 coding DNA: TGTGCCAGCAGCGTCCCGTTTAGGCGGGAGTTAATGGAGACCCAGTACTTC. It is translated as CASSVPFRRELMETQYF.

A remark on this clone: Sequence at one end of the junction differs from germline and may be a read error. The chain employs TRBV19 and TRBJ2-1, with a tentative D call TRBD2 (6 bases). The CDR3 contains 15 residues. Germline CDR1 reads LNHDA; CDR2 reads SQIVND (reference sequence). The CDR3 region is CASSVDGSSYNEQFF. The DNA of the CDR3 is TGTGCCAGTAGTGTAGACGGGAGCTCCTACAATGAGCAGTTCTTC.

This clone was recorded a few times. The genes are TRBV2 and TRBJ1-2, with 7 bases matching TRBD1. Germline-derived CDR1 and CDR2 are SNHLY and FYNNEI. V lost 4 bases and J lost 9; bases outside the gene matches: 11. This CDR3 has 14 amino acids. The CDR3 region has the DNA TGTGCCAGCAGTGGACAGGGAGGCCTTTCGAGCTACACCTTC. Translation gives CASSGQGGLSSYTF. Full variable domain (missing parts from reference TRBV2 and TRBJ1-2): EPEVTQTPSHQVTQMGQEVILRCVPISNHLYFYWYRQILGQKVEFLVSFYNNEISEKSEIFDDQFSVERPDGSNFTLKIRSTKLEDSAMYFCASSGQGGLSSYTFGSGTRLTVV.

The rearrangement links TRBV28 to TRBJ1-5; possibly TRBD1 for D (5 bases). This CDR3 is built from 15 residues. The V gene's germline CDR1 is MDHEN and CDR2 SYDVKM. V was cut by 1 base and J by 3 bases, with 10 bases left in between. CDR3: CASSLYRGPNQPQHF. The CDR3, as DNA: TGTGCCAGCAGTTTATATAGGGGCCCCAATCAGCCCCAGCATTTT.